Detailed here is one T cell receptor (beta chain). These data belong to a study of patients and donors after allogeneic stem cell transplantation. TCRdb analysed the RT-PCR reads with MiXCR anew, one entry per CDR3 protein. The sample includes more than 150,000 distinct CDR3 sequences, less than 45% seen only once; the top ten take about 35%. The CDR3 has 12 residues. The germline CDR1 and CDR2 sequences are SGHTA and FQGNSA. The germline V and J ends were trimmed by 1 base and 13 bases, with 8 bases remaining between them. Sequenced: blood, either unsorted or a sorted T cell fraction (not recorded which). This chain uses TRBV7-2 with TRBJ1-6, with D unresolved. The receptor's source is a human donor who was either an allogeneic HSCT recipient or a stem cell or donor lymphocyte infusion donor (not recorded which). It is not recorded whose cells these are; they may come from a transplant donor. The CDR3 is CASSLGGGPLHF. For the CDR3, the DNA is TGTGCCAGCAGCTTAGGTGGAGGCCCCCTCCACTTT.